A single sample is the source of the 25 T cell receptor beta chains below, sequenced in a study of T cell repertoires in cytomegalovirus infection. Their antigen targets remain unknown. TCRdb re-called the reads through MiXCR, storing one row per CDR3 protein. The sample records around 770,000 distinct CDR3 sequences, about 28% being singletons. Sample: cultured CD8+ T cells from PBMCs, taken from culture after CMV antigen stimulation. Receptors were obtained from a human donor in good health (CMV status not recorded). Some clones in this sample may be carry-over from other donors' samples.

This clonotype was observed a handful of times. The V call is TRBV2, the J call TRBJ1-2; D is perhaps TRBD1 (6 bases). Germline CDR1 is SNHLY and CDR2 is FYNNEI. The V end was cut by 5 bases, the J end by 5 bases, with 18 bases between. The CDR3 spans 15 residues. CDR3 bases: TGTGCCAGCAGTCCTTTTTGGACAGATTTTTATGGCTACACCTTC. Translated: CASSPFWTDFYGYTF.

The chain couples TRBV6-2 or TRBV6-3 to TRBJ2-4; D gene unclear. The CDR3 runs to 15 residues. Between the trimmed V and J ends, which lost 0 bases and 7 bases, there was a span of 13 bases. The V gene's germline CDR1 is MNHEY and CDR2 SVGEGT. In DNA form, the CDR3 reads TGTGCCAGCAGTTACTCGAATGGGCGACTGAACATTCAGTACTTC. Translated, it gives CASSYSNGRLNIQYF.

This clonotype has a handful of counts. The CDR3 DNA is TGCAGTGCTAGAGGGCCGGAGACTAGCGGGGGGCCACAGTTCTACGAGCAGTACGTC. Translated: CSARGPETSGGPQFYEQYV. The chain is built from TRBV20-1 and TRBJ2-7; 13 nucleotides agree with TRBD2. With V trimmed by 1 base and J by 3 bases, 15 bases remained unmatched. Germline assignment: CDR1 DFQATT and CDR2 SNEGSKA (reference sequence). The CDR3 contains 19 residues.

The rearrangement joins TRBV6-5 to TRBJ2-3, with a tentative D call TRBD1 (7 bases). This CDR3 is 15 amino acids long. Germline V gene data show CDR1 as MNHEY and CDR2 as SVGAGI. The V end lost 5 bases, the J end lost 5 bases, and 17 bases lay between the germline ends. For the CDR3, the DNA is TGTGCCAGCAGTCCCCCAGGGGGGCGAGGAGATACGCAGTATTTT. This codes for CASSPPGGRGDTQYF.

This clonotype has ten or more counts. The chain carries TRBV7-6 and TRBJ1-2; TRBD1 is a possible D gene (5 bases). Deletions cut 1 base from V and 2 bases from J, with 11 bases between. CDR1 and CDR2 from the germline V gene are SGHVS and FNYEAQ. This CDR3 spans 15 amino acids. This chain's CDR3 is CASSLEGRANYGYTF. The DNA of the CDR3 is TGTGCCAGCAGCTTAGAGGGCAGGGCCAACTATGGCTACACCTTC. The whole variable domain, remainder taken from reference TRBV7-6 and TRBJ1-2, is GAGVSQSPRYKVTKRGQDVALRCDPISGHVSLYWYRQALGQGPEFLTYFNYEAQQDKSGLPNDRFSAERPEGSISTLTIQRTEQRDSAMYRCASSLEGRANYGYTFGSGTRLTVV.

The rearrangement joins TRBV2 to TRBJ2-2; possibly TRBD1 for D (5 bases). Trimming stripped 7 bases from V and 0 bases from J, with 18 bases between. Per the germline V gene, CDR1 is SNHLY and CDR2 is FYNNEI. The CDR3 length is 17 residues. The CDR3 region is CASTPLRAFTNTGELFF. The CDR3 bases are TGTGCCAGCACTCCCCTCAGGGCTTTTACGAACACCGGGGAGCTGTTTTTT.

The V gene is TRBV6-5, the J gene TRBJ2-3; TRBD2 aligns across 7 bases. CDR3 size: 16 residues. The J segment lost 1 base and the V segment lost 4 bases, leaving 8 bases of the junction unmatched. Germline CDR1 is MNHEY and CDR2 is SVGAGI. In nucleotides, the CDR3 is TGTGCCAGCAGTTTTGGAACTAGCGAGGGCACAGATACGCAGTATTTT. Translation: CASSFGTSEGTDTQYF.

This clonotype was seen more than once but under ten times. The CDR3 loop is CASSLYRGASVYEQYV. The CDR3 coding sequence is TGTGCCAGCAGTTTATATCGGGGGGCAAGCGTCTACGAGCAGTACGTC. This rearrangement joins TRBV28 to TRBJ2-7, with D possibly matching TRBD2 (7 bases). Germline V lookup: CDR1 MDHEN, CDR2 SYDVKM. This CDR3 has 16 residues. V lost 1 base and J lost 3, with 16 bases in between.

This clonotype was picked up a small number of times. V gene TRBV12-3 or TRBV12-4 combines with J gene TRBJ2-2; unclear D gene. The CDR3 spans 16 residues. Trimming took off 6 bases at V and 3 bases at J, with 17 bases between the two ends. The DNA for the CDR3 is TGTGCCAGCAGCTCAGTCCTAACCGGCGACACCGGGGAGCTGTTTTTT. Amino acids: CASSSVLTGDTGELFF.

Many counts were recorded for this clonotype. J is TRBJ2-6 and V is TRBV11-3; 9 nucleotides align to TRBD1. J lost 1 base, V lost 5 bases, and 6 bases had no gene match. CDR3 length: 17 amino acids. Germline CDR1 is SGHNT and CDR2 is YENEEA. CDR3 in amino acids: CASSPGQGESGANVLTF. CDR3 nucleotide sequence: TGTGCCAGCAGCCCGGGACAGGGCGAATCTGGGGCCAACGTCCTGACTTTC.

V usage is TRBV2 and J usage is TRBJ2-1; 8 bases agree with TRBD2. The junction had 13 bases not matched to a gene; V was cut back by 6 bases and J by 12 bases. Germline CDR1 reads SNHLY; CDR2 reads FYNNEI. CDR3 size: 14 residues. The CDR3 nucleotides read TGTGCCAGCAGGGCGGGGGGTTTGCTCAGTGGGCAGTTCTTC. Encoded protein: CASRAGGLLSGQFF.

This clonotype was seen a handful of times. The DNA for the CDR3 is TGTGCCAGCAGCCGACTAGCGGGGGGGCTCTACAATGAGCAGTTCTTC. Translation: CASSRLAGGLYNEQFF. The rearrangement uses TRBV7-8 and TRBJ2-1; 14 bases agree with TRBD2. The length of the CDR3 is 16 residues. Per germline, CDR1 SGHVS and CDR2 FQNEAQ. The ends lost 5 bases at V and 3 bases at J; junction bases unmatched: 3.

The chain has TRBV6-5 and TRBJ1-4; a weak D match, TRBD1 (6 bases). This CDR3 has 15 amino acids. The V gene's germline CDR1 is MNHEY and CDR2 SVGAGI. V was clipped by 5 bases and J by 4 bases, with 14 bases between them. The CDR3 DNA sequence: TGTGCCAGCAGTGCCGACAGGTTAGGTAATGAAAAACTGTTTTTT. This gives the protein CASSADRLGNEKLFF.

V and J are TRBV2 and TRBJ2-7; possibly TRBD1 for D (5 bases). V lost 6 bases and J 5 bases, leaving 11 bases between the germline ends. Germline V CDR1 and CDR2: SNHLY, FYNNEI. The CDR3 is 12 residues long. The CDR3 DNA is TGTGCCAGCAGACCCGGACAAAACGAGCAGTACTTC. It specifies CASRPGQNEQYF. Complete variable domain (other parts from reference TRBV2 and TRBJ2-7): EPEVTQTPSHQVTQMGQEVILRCVPISNHLYFYWYRQILGQKVEFLVSFYNNEISEKSEIFDDQFSVERPDGSNFTLKIRSTKLEDSAMYFCASRPGQNEQYFGPGTRLTVT.

The V call is TRBV19, the J call TRBJ1-2; 9 bases map to TRBD1. Germline V gene data show CDR1 as LNHDA and CDR2 as SQIVND (reference sequence). V shed 5 bases and J 1 base; nucleotides not matched to a gene: 11. The CDR3 is 17 residues long. The CDR3 region is CASSPTLGTGFNYGYTF. The CDR3 DNA reads TGTGCCAGTAGTCCGACCCTGGGGACAGGGTTTAACTATGGCTACACCTTC.

The genes are TRBV27 and TRBJ2-5; D may be TRBD2 (6 bases). Germline values: CDR1 MNHEY, CDR2 SMNVEV (reference sequence). Deletions cut 3 bases from V and 9 bases from J, with 14 bases between. The CDR3 covers 13 residues. CDR3 sequence reads: CASSFAGFHPQYF. In DNA, the CDR3 is TGTGCCAGCAGTTTTGCGGGGTTCCATCCCCAGTACTTC.

This clonotype came up many times. The genes are TRBV12-3 or TRBV12-4 and TRBJ2-4, with 9 nucleotides matching TRBD1. The V and J ends lost 1 base and 7 bases, in that order; junction bases with no gene match: 5. The CDR3 consists of 15 residues. The CDR3 is CASSLGFGQGNIQYF. The CDR3 coding sequence is TGTGCCAGCAGTTTAGGTTTCGGACAGGGGAACATTCAGTACTTC.

This clonotype was found a few times. The chain recombines TRBV20-1 with TRBJ2-5; 10 bases map to TRBD1. V was clipped by 6 bases and J by 0 bases; unmatched bases: 10. Germline V CDR1 and CDR2: DFQATT, SNEGSKA (reference sequence). The CDR3 runs 16 residues. The CDR3 nucleotides read TGCAGTGCGGGCGGACAGGGGGATCCTTACCAAGAGACCCAGTACTTC. As protein: CSAGGQGDPYQETQYF.

V is TRBV4-1 and J is TRBJ2-1; 8 bases line up with TRBD2. The germline gives CDR1 MGHRA, CDR2 YSYEKL. The length of the CDR3 is 13 residues. With 0 bases clipped from V and 16 bases from J, the junction kept 8 bases outside the gene matches. CDR3 amino acids: CASSQDRGGTSFF. The CDR3, as DNA: TGCGCCAGCAGCCAAGACCGCGGGGGGACCAGTTTCTTC.

The rearrangement uses TRBV19 and TRBJ2-1; D gene ambiguous. V dropped 1 base and J dropped 6 bases, with 10 bases sitting between them. This CDR3 has 14 residues. CDR1 and CDR2 from the germline V gene are LNHDA and SQIVND (reference sequence). CDR3 bases: TGTGCCAGTAGTATAGTGGGCAGCTCCAATGAGCAGTTCTTC. Encoded protein: CASSIVGSSNEQFF.

On this clonotype: Possible read error: a much larger clone is one base away. The chain uses TRBV12-3 or TRBV12-4 and TRBJ2-5; tentatively, D is TRBD1 or TRBD2 (5 bases each). This CDR3 is built from 13 residues. This CDR3 is CTSSPGTGTVQYF. The CDR3 DNA follows: TGTACCAGCAGTCCCGGGACGGGCACGGTTCAGTACTTC.

This clonotype appeared a few times. This chain uses TRBV2 with TRBJ2-3; D unclear. Germline CDR1 is SNHLY and CDR2 is FYNNEI. Trimming cost V 6 bases and J 0 bases, with 7 bases left between them. This CDR3 spans 13 amino acids. The CDR3 nucleotides are TGTGCCAGCAGCACCCTCAGCACAGATACGCAGTATTTT. It is translated as CASSTLSTDTQYF.

The chain recombines TRBV6-2 or TRBV6-3 with TRBJ2-5; 7 bases line up with TRBD1. The V segment lost 2 bases and the J segment 2 bases; nucleotides outside the gene matches: 5. Germline CDR1 is MNHEY and CDR2 is SVGEGT. The CDR3 is made up of 15 amino acids. DNA of the CDR3: TGTGCCAGCAGTTACACTGGGACAGATCAAGAGACCCAGTACTTC. This encodes CASSYTGTDQETQYF.

This chain connects TRBV7-3 to TRBJ2-1; TRBD2 aligns across 8 bases. The CDR3 is made up of 16 amino acids. Germline lookup yields CDR1 SGHTA and CDR2 FQGTGA. V lost 0 bases, J lost 7 bases, and 8 bases stayed unmatched. CDR3 sequence (DNA): TGTGCCAGCAGCTTAACGAACGGGGGGGCCCGGAATGAGCAGTTCTTC. Amino acids: CASSLTNGGARNEQFF. The full variable domain, completed using reference TRBV7-3 and TRBJ2-1, is GAGVSQTPSNKVTEKGKYVELRCDPISGHTALYWYRQSLGQGPEFLIYFQGTGAADDSGLPNDRFFAVRPEGSVSTLKIQRTERGDSAVYLCASSLTNGGARNEQFFGPGTRLTVL.

This clonotype was observed a few times. The chain has TRBV20-1 and TRBJ1-1, with D possibly being TRBD1 (5 bases). Trimming removed 6 bases at V and 0 bases at J, with 11 bases between. Germline CDR1 and CDR2: DFQATT and SNEGSKA (reference sequence). There are 13 residues in the CDR3. Here the CDR3 reads CSANRFMNTEAFF. The CDR3 nucleotides read TGCAGTGCGAACAGGTTCATGAACACTGAAGCTTTCTTT.